The clone carrying this T cell receptor beta chain was observed many times. Its antigen is currently unknown. The data were obtained in a study of spatial heterogeneity in lung cancer. Study details: Median follow-up for sequenced PBMC samples was roughly 22 months after resection, when such samples existed. A consistent excess of beta-chain over alpha-chain sequences was detected. Study outcomes and limitations: There were more appearances of ubiquitous expanded tumor TCRs in blood at resection than at follow-up.

CDR3 size: 13 residues. Germline values: CDR1 KGHSH, CDR2 LQKENI. After removal of 8 bases from V and 2 bases from J, the junction contained 3 bases not matched to a gene. The time point here: blood at routine non-recurrence follow-up after resection. All TCR cDNA molecules were individually tagged with a unique molecular identifier. TCRdb recomputed calls from the 5' RACE reads with MiXCR, one row per CDR3 protein. The sample consists of 110,000 or so distinct CDR3 sequences, under 14% of them appearing once. This specimen consisted of PBMCs, obtained at follow-up. V usage is TRBV18 and J usage is TRBJ1-5; TRBD1 agrees at 7 bases. This receptor was identified in a female donor with early-stage non-small cell lung cancer. CDR3 residues: CASTGARNQPQHF. The CDR3 DNA sequence: TGTGCCAGCACAGGGGCTCGCAATCAGCCCCAGCATTTT.